The T cell receptor (beta chain) described here comes from a study of shared clonotypes between healthy human individuals. Findings and limits, study-wide: For naive CD4 cells, around 5% of clonotypes were shared across a handful of donors.

Profiled with immunoSEQ multiplex PCR; TCRdb holds only in-frame clones, not every one. Seen here are over 1.5 million clones, 95% to 99% observed once, and the top ten hold 0.4% to 0.55%. As regards this clone: Its antigen is not identified.

The TCR was taken from a man aged 25 to 45 in good health. The sequenced sample consisted of naive CD4+ T cells sorted from blood. Subset: CD45RA+ positively selected.

The CDR3: CAWSRGVTDTQYF. The CDR3 region has the DNA TGTGCCTGGAGTAGGGGGGTTACAGATACGCAGTATTTT. The genes are TRBV30 and TRBJ2-3; tentatively, D is TRBD1 or TRBD2 (6 bases each). V lost 2 bases and J 3 bases, leaving 9 bases between the germline ends. Germline loops: CDR1 GTSNPN, CDR2 SVGIG (reference sequence). The CDR3 sequence is 13 residues long.